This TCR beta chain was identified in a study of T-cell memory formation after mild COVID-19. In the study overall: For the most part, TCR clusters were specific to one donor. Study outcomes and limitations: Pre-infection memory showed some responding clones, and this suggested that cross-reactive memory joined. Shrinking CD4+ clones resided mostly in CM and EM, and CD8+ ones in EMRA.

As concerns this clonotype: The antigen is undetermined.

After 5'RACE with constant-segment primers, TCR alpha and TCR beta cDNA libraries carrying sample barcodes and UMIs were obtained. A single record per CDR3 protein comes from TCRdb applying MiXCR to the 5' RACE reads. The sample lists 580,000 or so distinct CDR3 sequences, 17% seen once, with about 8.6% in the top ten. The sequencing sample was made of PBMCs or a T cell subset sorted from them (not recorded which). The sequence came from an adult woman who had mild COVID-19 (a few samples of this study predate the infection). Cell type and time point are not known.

CDR3 coding DNA: TGTGCCAGCAGCGTATTCGGAGGGAATGAGCAGTTCTTC. Protein: CASSVFGGNEQFF. This rearrangement joins TRBV9 to TRBJ2-1; tentatively, D is TRBD2 (6 bases). Trimming left V 1 base short and J 7 bases short, with 9 bases between. CDR3 length: 13 residues. Germline CDR1 is SGDLS and CDR2 is YYNGEE.